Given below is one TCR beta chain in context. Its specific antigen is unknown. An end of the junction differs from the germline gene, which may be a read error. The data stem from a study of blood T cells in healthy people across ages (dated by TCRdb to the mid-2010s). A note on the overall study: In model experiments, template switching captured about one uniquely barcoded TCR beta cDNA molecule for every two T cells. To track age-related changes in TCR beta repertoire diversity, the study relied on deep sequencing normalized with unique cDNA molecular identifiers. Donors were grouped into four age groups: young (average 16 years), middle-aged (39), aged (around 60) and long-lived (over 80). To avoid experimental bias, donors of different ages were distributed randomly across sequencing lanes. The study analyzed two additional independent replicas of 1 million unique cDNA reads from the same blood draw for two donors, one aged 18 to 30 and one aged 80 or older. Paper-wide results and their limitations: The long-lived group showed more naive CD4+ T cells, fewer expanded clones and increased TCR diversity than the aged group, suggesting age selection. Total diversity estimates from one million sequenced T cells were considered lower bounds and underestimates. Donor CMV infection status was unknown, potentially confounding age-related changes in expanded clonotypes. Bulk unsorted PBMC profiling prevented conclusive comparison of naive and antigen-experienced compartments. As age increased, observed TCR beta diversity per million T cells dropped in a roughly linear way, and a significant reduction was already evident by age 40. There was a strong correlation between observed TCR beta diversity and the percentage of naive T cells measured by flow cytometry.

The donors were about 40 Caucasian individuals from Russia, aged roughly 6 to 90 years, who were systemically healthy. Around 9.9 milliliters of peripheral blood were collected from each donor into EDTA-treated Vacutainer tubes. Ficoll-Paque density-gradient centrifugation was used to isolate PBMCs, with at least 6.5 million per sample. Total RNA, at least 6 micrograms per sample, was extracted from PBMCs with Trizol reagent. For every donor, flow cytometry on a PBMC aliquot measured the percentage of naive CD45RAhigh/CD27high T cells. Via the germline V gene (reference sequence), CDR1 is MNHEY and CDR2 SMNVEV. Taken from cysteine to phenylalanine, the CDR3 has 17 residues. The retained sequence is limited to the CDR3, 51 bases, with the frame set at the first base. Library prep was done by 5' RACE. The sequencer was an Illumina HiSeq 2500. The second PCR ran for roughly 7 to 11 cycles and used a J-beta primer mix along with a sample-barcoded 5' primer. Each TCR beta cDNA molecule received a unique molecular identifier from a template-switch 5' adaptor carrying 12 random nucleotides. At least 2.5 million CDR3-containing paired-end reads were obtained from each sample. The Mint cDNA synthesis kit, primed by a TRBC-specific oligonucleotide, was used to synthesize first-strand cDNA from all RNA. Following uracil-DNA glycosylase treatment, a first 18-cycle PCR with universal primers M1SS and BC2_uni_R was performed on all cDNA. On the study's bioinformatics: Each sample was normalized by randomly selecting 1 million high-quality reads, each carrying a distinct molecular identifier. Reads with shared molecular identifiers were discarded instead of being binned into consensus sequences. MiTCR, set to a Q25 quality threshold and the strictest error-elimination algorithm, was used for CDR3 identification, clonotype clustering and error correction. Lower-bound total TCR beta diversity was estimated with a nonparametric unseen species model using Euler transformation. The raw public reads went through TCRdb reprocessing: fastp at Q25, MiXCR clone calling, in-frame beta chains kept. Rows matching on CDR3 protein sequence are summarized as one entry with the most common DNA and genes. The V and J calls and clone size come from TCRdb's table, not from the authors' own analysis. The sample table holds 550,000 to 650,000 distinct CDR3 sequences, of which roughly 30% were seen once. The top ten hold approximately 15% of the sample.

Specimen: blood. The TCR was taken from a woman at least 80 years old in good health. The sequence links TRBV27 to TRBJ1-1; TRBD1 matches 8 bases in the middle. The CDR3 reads CAGSSTYGQGENTEAFF. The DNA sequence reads TGTGCCGGCAGTTCAACATACGGACAGGGAGAGAACACTGAAGCTTTCTTT.